This T cell receptor (beta chain) was recovered during a study of blood T cell repertoires in COVID-19. Study details: The cDNA or gDNA used as material had been derived from T cells, B-cell-depleted T cells, or PBMCs.

Original data processing: Amplifying reference gene primers gave estimates of nucleated cell counts. Some clones are missing from TCRdb's copy, which holds only in-frame ones; the method was immunoSEQ multiplex PCR. V and J calls and clone size are those listed in that table; D and trimming were worked out from the DNA. The data show approximately 150,000 clones, around nine tenths seen once. The germline gives CDR1 LNHNV, CDR2 YYDKDF (reference sequence). This CDR3 is 16 amino acids long. V shed 2 bases and J shed 1 base, with 13 bases lying between them. The chain recombines TRBV15 with TRBJ2-3, with D perhaps TRBD1 (6 bases). The sequencing input was peripheral blood. The clonotype comes from a woman aged 45-65 years with active or convalescent COVID-19. The CDR3 coding sequence is TGTGCCACCAGCAGATACAGGGAAGAGGGCACAGATACGCAGTATTTT. Translation: CATSRYREEGTDTQYF.